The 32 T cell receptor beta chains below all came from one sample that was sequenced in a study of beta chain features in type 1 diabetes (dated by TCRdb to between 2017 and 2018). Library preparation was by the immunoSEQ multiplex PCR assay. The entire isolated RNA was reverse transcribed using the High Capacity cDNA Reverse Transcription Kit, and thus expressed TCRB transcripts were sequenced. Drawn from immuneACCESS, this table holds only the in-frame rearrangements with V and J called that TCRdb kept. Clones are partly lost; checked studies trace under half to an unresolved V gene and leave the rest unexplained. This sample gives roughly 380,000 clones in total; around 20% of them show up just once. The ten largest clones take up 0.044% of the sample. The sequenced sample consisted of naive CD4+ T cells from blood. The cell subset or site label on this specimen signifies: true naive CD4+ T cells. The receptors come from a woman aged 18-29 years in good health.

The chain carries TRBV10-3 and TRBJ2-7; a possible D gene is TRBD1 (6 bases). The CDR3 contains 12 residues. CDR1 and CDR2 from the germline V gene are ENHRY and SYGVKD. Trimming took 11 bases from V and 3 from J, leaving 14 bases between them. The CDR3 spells CASRTENYEQYF. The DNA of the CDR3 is TGTGCCTCCCGGACAGAAAACTACGAGCAGTACTTC.

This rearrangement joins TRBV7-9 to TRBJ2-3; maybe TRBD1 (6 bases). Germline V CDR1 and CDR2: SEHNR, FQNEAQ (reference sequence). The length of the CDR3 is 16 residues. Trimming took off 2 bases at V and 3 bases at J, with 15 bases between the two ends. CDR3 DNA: TGTGCCAGCAGCTTAAGCCGCAGGGGTCGGACAGATACGCAGTATTTT. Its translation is CASSLSRRGRTDTQYF. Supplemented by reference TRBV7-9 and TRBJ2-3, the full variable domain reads DTGVSQNPRHKITKRGQNVTFRCDPISEHNRLYWYRQTLGQGPEFLTYFQNEAQLEKSRLLSDRFSAERPKGSFSTLEIQRTEQGDSAMYLCASSLSRRGRTDTQYFGPGTRLTVL.

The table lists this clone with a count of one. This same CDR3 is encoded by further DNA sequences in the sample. CDR3 sequence reads: CAWSVGQGYEQYF. CDR3 sequence (DNA): TGTGCCTGGAGTGTGGGACAGGGCTACGAGCAGTACTTC. The rearrangement joins TRBV30 to TRBJ2-7; 9 nucleotides agree with TRBD1. Germline CDR1 GTSNPN, CDR2 SVGIG (reference sequence). The CDR3 length is 13 residues. V gave up 0 bases and J gave up 3 bases; unmatched junction bases: 0.

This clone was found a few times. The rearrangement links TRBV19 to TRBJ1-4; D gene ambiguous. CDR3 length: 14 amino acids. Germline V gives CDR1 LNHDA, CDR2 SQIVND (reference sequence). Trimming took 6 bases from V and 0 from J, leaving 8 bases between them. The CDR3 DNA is TGTGCCAGTAGATCACCAGCAACTAATGAAAAACTGTTTTTT. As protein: CASRSPATNEKLFF.

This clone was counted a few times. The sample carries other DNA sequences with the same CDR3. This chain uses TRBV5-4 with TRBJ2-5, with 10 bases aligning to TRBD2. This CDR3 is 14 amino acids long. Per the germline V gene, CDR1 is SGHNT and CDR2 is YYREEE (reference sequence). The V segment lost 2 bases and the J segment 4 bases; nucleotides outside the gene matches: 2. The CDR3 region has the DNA TGTGCCAGCAGCTTAGCGGGGGGGAGAGAGACCCAGTACTTC. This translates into CASSLAGGRETQYF.

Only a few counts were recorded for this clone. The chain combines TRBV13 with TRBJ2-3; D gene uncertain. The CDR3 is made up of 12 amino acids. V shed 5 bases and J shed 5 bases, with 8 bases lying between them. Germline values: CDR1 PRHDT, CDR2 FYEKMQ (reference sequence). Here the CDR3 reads CASSPPGDTQYF. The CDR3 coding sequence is TGTGCCAGCAGCCCTCCCGGAGATACGCAGTATTTT.

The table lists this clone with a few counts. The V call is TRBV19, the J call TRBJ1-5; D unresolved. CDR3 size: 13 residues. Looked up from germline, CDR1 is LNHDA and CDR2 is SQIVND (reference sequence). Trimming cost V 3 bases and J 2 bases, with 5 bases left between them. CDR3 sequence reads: CASSMLGNQPQHF. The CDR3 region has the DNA TGTGCCAGTAGTATGTTAGGCAATCAGCCCCAGCATTTT.

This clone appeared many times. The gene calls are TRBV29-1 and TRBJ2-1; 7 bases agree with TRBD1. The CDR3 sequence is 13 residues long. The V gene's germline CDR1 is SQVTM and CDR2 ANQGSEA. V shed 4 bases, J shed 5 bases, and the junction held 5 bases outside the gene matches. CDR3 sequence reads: CSVVGTEHNEQFF. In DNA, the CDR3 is TGCAGCGTTGTTGGGACAGAACACAATGAGCAGTTCTTC.

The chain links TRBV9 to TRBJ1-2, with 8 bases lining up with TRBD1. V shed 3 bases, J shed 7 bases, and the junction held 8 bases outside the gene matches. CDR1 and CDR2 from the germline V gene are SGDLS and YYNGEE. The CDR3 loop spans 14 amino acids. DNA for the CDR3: TGTGCCAGCAGCGCCGAGACAGGGGCCGGTGGCTACACCTTC. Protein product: CASSAETGAGGYTF.

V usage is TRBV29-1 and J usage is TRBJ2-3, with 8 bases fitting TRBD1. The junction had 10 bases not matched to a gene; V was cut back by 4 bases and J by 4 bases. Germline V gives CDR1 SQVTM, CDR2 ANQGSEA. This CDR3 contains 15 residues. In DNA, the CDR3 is TGCAGCGTTGTTTGGGTCAGGGGGCCGCCAGATACGCAGTATTTT. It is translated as CSVVWVRGPPDTQYF.

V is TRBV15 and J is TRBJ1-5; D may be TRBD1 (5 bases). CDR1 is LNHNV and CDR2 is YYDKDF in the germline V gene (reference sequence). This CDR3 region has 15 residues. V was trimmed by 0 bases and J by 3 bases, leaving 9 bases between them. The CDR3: CATSREDRDNQPQHF. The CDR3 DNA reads TGTGCCACCAGCAGAGAAGACAGAGACAATCAGCCCCAGCATTTT.

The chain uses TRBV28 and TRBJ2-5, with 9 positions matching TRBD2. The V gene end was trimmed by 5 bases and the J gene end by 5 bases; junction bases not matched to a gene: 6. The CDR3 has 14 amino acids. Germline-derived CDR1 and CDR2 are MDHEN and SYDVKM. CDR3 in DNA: TGTGCCAGCAGTGTAGCGGGAGTAGTGGAGACCCAGTACTTC. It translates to CASSVAGVVETQYF.

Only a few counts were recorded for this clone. The CDR3 here is CATSRVGSVSYEQYF. The CDR3 DNA is TGTGCCACCAGCAGAGTTGGGAGCGTCTCCTACGAGCAGTACTTC. V and J are TRBV15 and TRBJ2-7, with D maybe TRBD2 (5 bases). Germline CDR1 LNHNV, CDR2 YYDKDF (reference sequence). V gave up 1 base and J gave up 0 bases, with 10 bases separating them. The CDR3 length is 15 residues.

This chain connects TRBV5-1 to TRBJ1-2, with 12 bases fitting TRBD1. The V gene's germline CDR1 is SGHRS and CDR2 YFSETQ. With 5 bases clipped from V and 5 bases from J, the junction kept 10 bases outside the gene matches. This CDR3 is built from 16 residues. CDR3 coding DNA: TGCGCCAGCAGTTTTTCTCCGGGACAGGGGGCGTATGGCTACACCTTC. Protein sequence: CASSFSPGQGAYGYTF.

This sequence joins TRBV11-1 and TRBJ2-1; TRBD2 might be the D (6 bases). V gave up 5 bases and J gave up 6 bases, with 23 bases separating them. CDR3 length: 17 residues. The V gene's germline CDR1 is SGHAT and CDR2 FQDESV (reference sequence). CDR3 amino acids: CASSRPGRRPGGNEQFF. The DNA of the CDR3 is TGTGCCAGCAGCCGTCCCGGCAGGCGCCCCGGGGGCAATGAGCAGTTCTTC.

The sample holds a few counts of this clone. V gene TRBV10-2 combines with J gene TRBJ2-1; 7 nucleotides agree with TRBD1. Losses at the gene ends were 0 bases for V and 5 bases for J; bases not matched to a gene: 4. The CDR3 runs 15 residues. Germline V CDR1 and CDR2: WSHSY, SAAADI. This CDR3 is CASSESRDSHNEQFF. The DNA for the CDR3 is TGCGCCAGCAGTGAGTCAAGGGACAGTCACAATGAGCAGTTCTTC.

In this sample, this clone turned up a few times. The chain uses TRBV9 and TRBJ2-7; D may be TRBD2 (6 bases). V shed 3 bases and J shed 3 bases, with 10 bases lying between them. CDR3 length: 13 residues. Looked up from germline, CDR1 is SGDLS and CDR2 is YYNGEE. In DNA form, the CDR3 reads TGTGCCAGCAGCGCCGGGACTTTCTACGAGCAGTACTTC. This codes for CASSAGTFYEQYF.

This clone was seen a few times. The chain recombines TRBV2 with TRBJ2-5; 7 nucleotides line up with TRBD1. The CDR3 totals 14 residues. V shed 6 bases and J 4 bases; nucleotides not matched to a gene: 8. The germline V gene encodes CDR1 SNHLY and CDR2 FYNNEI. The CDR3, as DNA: TGTGCCAGCAGAGCAGGGGGTAGCGCAGAGACCCAGTACTTC. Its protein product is CASRAGGSAETQYF.

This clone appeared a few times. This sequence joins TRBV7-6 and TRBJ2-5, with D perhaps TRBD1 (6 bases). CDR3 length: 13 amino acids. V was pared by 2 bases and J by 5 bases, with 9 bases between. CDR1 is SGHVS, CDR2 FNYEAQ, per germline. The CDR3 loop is CASSLRTAETQYF. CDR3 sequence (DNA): TGTGCCAGCAGCTTACGGACAGCGGAGACCCAGTACTTC.

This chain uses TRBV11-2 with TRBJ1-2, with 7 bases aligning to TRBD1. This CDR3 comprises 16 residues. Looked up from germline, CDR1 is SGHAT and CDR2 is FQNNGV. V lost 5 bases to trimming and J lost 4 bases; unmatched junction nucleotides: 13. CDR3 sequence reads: CASSLSGGGAGYGYTF. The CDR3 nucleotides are TGTGCCAGCAGCCTCTCGGGAGGGGGCGCCGGCTATGGCTACACCTTC.

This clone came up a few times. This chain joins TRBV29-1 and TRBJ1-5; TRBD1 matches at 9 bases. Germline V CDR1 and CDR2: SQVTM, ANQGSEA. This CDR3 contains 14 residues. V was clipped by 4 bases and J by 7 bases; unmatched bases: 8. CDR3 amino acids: CSVGGTGIGQPQHF. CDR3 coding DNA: TGCAGCGTTGGCGGGACAGGGATAGGCCAGCCCCAGCATTTT. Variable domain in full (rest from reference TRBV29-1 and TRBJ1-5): SAVISQKPSRDICQRGTSLTIQCQVDSQVTMMFWYRQQPGQSLTLIATANQGSEATYESGFVIDKFPISRPNLTFSTLTVSNMSPEDSSIYLCSVGGTGIGQPQHFGDGTRLSIL.

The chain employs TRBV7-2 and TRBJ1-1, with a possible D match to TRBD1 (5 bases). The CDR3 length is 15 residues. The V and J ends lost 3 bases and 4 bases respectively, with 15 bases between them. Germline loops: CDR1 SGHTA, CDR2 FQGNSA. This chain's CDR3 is CASSFDPGPGTEAFF. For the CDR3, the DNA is TGTGCCAGCAGCTTCGATCCAGGGCCTGGCACTGAAGCTTTCTTT.

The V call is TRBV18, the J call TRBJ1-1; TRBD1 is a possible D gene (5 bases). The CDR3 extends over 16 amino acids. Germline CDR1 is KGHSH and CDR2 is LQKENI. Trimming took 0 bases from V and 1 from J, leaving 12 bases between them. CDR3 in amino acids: CASSPPGGVSNTEAFF. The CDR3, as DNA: TGTGCCAGCTCACCACCTGGGGGGGTCTCGAACACTGAAGCTTTCTTT.

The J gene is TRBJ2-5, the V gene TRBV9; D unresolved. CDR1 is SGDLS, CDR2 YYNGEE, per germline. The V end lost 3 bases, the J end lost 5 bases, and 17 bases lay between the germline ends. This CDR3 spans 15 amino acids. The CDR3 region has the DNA TGTGCCAGCAGCGCTAACGTCCTAATAAAGGAGACCCAGTACTTC. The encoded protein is CASSANVLIKETQYF.

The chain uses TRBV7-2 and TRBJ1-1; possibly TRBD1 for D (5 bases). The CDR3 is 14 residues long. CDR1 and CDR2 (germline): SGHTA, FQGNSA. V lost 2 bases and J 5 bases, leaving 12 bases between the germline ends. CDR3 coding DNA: TGTGCCAGCAGCTTACCGGGGGGGAGTACTGAAGCTTTCTTT. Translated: CASSLPGGSTEAFF.

The CDR3 region is CASSQGTSSYNEQFF. The DNA for the CDR3 is TGCGCCAGCAGCCAAGGCACTAGCTCCTACAATGAGCAGTTCTTC. This chain joins TRBV4-3 and TRBJ2-1; weak D call: TRBD2 (5 bases). CDR1 is LGHNA, CDR2 YSLEER, per germline. Trimming left V 1 base short and J 0 bases short, with 7 bases between. CDR3 length: 15 amino acids.

The CDR3 DNA follows: TGTGCCAGCAGCGTGGGCATAATGAGCTCCTACGAGCAGTACTTC. This encodes CASSVGIMSSYEQYF. The V and J genes are TRBV9 and TRBJ2-7, with D hard to call. The V and J ends lost 2 bases and 0 bases respectively, with 12 bases between them. From germline, CDR1 is SGDLS and CDR2 YYNGEE. This CDR3 contains 15 residues.

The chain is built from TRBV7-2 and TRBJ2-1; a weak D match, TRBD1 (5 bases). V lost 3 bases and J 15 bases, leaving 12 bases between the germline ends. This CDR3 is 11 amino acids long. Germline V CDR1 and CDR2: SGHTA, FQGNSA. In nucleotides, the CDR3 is TGTGCCAGCAGCTTCCAGGGTTCGGCGTTCTTC. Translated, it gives CASSFQGSAFF.

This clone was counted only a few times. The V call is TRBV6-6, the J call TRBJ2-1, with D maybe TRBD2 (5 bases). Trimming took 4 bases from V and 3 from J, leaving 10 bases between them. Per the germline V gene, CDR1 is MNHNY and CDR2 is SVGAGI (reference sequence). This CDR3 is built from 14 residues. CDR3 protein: CASSLTGNYNEQFF. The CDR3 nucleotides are TGTGCCAGCAGTTTAACGGGGAACTACAATGAGCAGTTCTTC.

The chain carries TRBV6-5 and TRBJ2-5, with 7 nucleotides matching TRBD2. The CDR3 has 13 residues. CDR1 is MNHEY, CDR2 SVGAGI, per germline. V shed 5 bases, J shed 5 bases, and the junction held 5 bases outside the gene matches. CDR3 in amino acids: CASSKRDGETQYF. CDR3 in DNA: TGTGCCAGCAGTAAGCGGGACGGGGAGACCCAGTACTTC.

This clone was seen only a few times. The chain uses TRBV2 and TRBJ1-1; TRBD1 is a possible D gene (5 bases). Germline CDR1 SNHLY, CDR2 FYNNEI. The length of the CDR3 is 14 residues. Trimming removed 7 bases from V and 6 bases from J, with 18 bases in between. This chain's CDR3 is CASKGGANLPEAFF. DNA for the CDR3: TGTGCCAGCAAAGGAGGGGCGAATCTTCCTGAAGCTTTCTTT.

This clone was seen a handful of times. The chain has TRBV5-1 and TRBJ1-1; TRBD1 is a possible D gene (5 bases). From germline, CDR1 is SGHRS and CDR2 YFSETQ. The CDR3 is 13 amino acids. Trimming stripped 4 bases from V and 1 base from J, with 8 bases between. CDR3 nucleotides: TGCGCCAGCAGCGTCCAGGGGAACACTGAAGCTTTCTTT. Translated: CASSVQGNTEAFF.